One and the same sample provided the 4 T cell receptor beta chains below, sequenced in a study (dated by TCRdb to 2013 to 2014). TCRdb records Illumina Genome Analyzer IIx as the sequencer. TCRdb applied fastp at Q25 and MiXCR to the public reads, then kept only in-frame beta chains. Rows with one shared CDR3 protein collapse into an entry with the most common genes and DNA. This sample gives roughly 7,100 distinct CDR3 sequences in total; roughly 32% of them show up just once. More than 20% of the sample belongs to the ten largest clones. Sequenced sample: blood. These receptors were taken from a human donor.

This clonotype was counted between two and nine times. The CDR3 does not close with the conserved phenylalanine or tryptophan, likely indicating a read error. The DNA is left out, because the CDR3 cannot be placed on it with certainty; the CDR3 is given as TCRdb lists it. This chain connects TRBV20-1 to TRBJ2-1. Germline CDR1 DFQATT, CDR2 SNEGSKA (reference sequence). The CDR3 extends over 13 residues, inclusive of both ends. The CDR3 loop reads CSARVWGSSSSIS.

CDR3 amino acids: CSARVGTEAFF. The CDR3 nucleotides are TGCAGTGCTAGAGTAGGAACTGAAGCTTTCTTT. The V and J genes are TRBV20-1 and TRBJ1-1, with D hard to call. In germline, CDR1 is DFQATT, CDR2 SNEGSKA (reference sequence). V was pared by 1 base and J by 5 bases, with 5 bases between. The CDR3 covers 11 residues.

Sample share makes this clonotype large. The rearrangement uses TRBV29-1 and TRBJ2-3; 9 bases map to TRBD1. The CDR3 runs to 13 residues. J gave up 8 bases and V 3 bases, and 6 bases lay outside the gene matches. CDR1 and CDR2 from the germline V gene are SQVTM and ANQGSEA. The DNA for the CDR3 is TGCAGCGTTGATACGACAGGGGGTGGTACGCAGTATTTT. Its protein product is CSVDTTGGGTQYF.

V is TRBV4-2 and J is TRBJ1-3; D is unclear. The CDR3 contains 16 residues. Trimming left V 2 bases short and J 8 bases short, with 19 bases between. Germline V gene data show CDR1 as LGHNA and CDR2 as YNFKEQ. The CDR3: CASSQSEASSGYTIYF. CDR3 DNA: TGTGCCAGCAGCCAAAGCGAGGCCAGCAGTGGCTACACCATATATTTT.